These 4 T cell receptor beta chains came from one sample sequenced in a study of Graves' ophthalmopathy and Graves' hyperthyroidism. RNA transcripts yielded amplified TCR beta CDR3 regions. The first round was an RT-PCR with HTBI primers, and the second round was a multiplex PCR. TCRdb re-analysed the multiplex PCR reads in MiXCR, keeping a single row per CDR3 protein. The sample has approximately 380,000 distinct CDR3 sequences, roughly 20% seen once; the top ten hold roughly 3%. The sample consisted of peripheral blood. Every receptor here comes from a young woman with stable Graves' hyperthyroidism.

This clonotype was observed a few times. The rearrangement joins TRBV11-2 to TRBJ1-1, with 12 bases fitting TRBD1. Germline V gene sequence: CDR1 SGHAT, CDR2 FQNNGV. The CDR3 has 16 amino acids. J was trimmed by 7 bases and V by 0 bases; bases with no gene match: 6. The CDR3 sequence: CASSLDWDRGLDEAFF. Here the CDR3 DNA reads TGTGCCAGCAGCTTAGACTGGGACAGGGGGCTTGATGAAGCTTTCTTT. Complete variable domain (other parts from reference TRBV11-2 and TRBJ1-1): EAGVAQSPRYKIIEKRQSVAFWCNPISGHATLYWYQQILGQGPKLLIQFQNNGVVDDSQLPKDRFSAERLKGVDSTLKIQPAKLEDSAVYLCASSLDWDRGLDEAFFGQGTRLTVV.

CDR3 region: CASRPTGGYEGTNQPQHF. CDR3 nucleotides: TGTGCCAGCAGACCCACGGGGGGGTACGAAGGAACCAATCAGCCCCAGCATTTT. V gene TRBV12-3 or TRBV12-4 combines with J gene TRBJ1-5; D is perhaps TRBD1 (5 bases). Between the trimmed V and J ends, which lost 6 bases and 3 bases, there was a span of 24 bases. This CDR3 has 18 residues.

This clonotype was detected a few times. Here the CDR3 reads CSVGEGELFF. For the CDR3, the DNA is TGCAGCGTCGGTGAGGGGGAGCTGTTTTTT. V usage is TRBV29-1 and J usage is TRBJ2-2; D is unclear. This CDR3 has 10 amino acids. Germline V gene data show CDR1 as SQVTM and CDR2 as ANQGSEA. The germline V and J ends were trimmed by 6 bases and 8 bases, with 7 bases remaining between them.

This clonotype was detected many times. CDR3 in amino acids: CASSLKPQHF. CDR3 DNA: TGTGCCAGCAGTTTGAAGCCCCAGCATTTT. This chain joins TRBV12-3 or TRBV12-4 and TRBJ1-5; D remains ambiguous. V was clipped by 3 bases and J by 8 bases, with 2 bases between them. This CDR3 region has 10 residues.